Each of the 4 T cell receptor beta chains below was sequenced from the same sample in a study of regulatory T cells in long-lasting Graves disease. Time point specified: persistent/refractory GD, antithyroid drugs over 5 years with positive TRAb. PBMCs provided the RNA from which the TCR library was made. The authors built TCR beta libraries using iRepertoire HTBI primers and Arm-PCR of CDR3 regions. In TCRdb, the multiplex PCR reads were re-called with MiXCR into one record per CDR3 protein. The sample holds approximately 290,000 distinct CDR3 sequences, 22% seen once. Sequencing was performed on peripheral blood mononuclear cells (PBMCs), taken when the disease was refractory, from a patient treated with antithyroid drugs. These receptors originate from a female donor with Graves disease.

The V gene is TRBV19, the J gene TRBJ1-5, with unresolved D. CDR1 and CDR2 from the germline V gene are LNHDA and SQIVND (reference sequence). The CDR3 spans 13 residues. V was pared by 1 base and J by 8 bases, with 9 bases between. The CDR3 sequence: CASSIGHQEPQHF. The CDR3 DNA is TGTGCCAGTAGTATAGGGCATCAGGAGCCCCAGCATTTT.

The rearrangement uses TRBV18 and TRBJ2-7, with 9 positions matching TRBD2. Looked up from germline, CDR1 is KGHSH and CDR2 is LQKENI. This CDR3 is 14 amino acids long. After removal of 3 bases from V and 3 bases from J, the junction contained 3 bases not matched to a gene. The CDR3 nucleotides are TGTGCCAGCTCACCCCGGACTAGCGTCTACGAGCAGTACTTC. This gives the protein CASSPRTSVYEQYF.

The V gene is TRBV3-1, the J gene TRBJ1-1, with D possibly matching TRBD1 (6 bases). CDR1 and CDR2 (germline): LGHDT, YNNKEL (reference sequence). Between the trimmed V and J ends, which lost 0 bases and 5 bases, there was a span of 13 bases. The CDR3 extends over 15 amino acids. Here the CDR3 reads CASSQDPGAGTEAFF. CDR3 DNA sequence: TGTGCCAGCAGCCAAGATCCAGGGGCCGGAACTGAAGCTTTCTTT.

Note on this clonotype: A much larger clone differs from this one at a single base, so this may be a read error. The chain combines TRBV29-1 with TRBJ1-4; D call uncertain. The CDR3 covers 12 residues. CDR1 is SQVTM, CDR2 ANQGSEA, per germline. The CDR3 region has the DNA TGCAGCGTTGGGACGGCTAATGAAAAACTGGTTTTT. Residues: CSVGTANEKLVF.